This T cell receptor (beta chain) appears in the sequencing data of a study of vaccination and CD4 T cells after COVID-19 (dated by TCRdb to 2021 to 2024). As for the study more broadly: Convalescent patients had a positive SARS-CoV-2 result on nasal swab PCR, and of these patients, 8 or 9 had mild disease and one had severe disease. Participants received two doses of either the Pfizer-BioNTech BNT162b2 vaccine (n=8) or the Moderna mRNA-1273 vaccine (n=2). Post-COVID blood samples from convalescent patients were collected a median of roughly 100 days after diagnosis, with a range of about 35 to 180 days. The cultures were stimulated with overlapping spike peptide pools from SARS-CoV-2 and from the common cold coronaviruses HCoV-NL63, HCoV-OC43 and HCoV-229E. Post-vaccine blood samples were taken a median of 72 days after the second vaccine dose, with a range of 14 to 241 days. Control cultures received a CEFX viral epitope pool as the positive control, an HIV-1 Nef peptide pool as the negative control, or no peptide. In the convalescent cohort there were six males and four females, among whom were two Hispanic individuals, seven Caucasians, two Asians and one multiracial person. The spike-specific CD4+ TCR repertoire was compared before and after mRNA vaccination in nine to ten COVID-19 convalescent patients and a handful of infection-naive healthy vaccine recipients.

From the cysteine through the phenylalanine, the CDR3 covers 17 amino acids. Only CDR3 DNA is held: 51 bases, read in frame from base 1. Ends trimmed: V by 4 bases, J by 0 bases; bases unmatched to a gene: 7. As encoded in the germline V gene, CDR1 is SGHNT while CDR2 is YENEEA. Overall results and qualifications from the work: Of the vaccine-specific clones in convalescent patients, 304 of 307, or nearly all, reacted only to SARS-CoV-2 spike and did not cross-react with common cold coronaviruses. In convalescent patients, a median approximately 86% of post-vaccine SARS-CoV-2-reactive clones were detected only after vaccination, and vaccine-specific priming was suggested by this finding. An increase in the median number of SARS-CoV-2-reactive clonotypes from 21 after infection to roughly 38 after vaccination was observed, but the change was not found to be significant. Relatively few convalescent patients were included in the study, and early timepoints after natural infection were not analyzed.

Concerning this clonotype: No antigen is known for it. Base quality data are lacking; no much larger clone is found one base away.

Library preparation used PCR. DNA from cultured CD4+ T cells underwent TCR sequencing with the Oncomine TCR Beta short-read assay at the Johns Hopkins FTIC core. The QIAamp micro DNA kit was used to extract genomic DNA from the cultured CD4+ T cells. Oncomine TCR Beta libraries from cultured CD4+ T cells were pooled using unique dual indexes and sequenced on an Illumina iSeq 100. The authors processed their data as follows. Non-productive sequences were removed, and CDR3s not starting with C, not ending with F or W, or shorter than 7 amino acids were discarded. Antigen-specific clonotypes were identified using the MANAFEST web application through comparison of peptide-stimulated wells with reference and other culture wells. An FDR below 0.05, an odds ratio above 5, and a productive frequency above 0.1% in at least two of three replicate wells were required for clones to be considered positive. A clonotype was classed as cross-reactive if the clonotype showed significant expansion both in SARS-CoV-2 spike wells and in at least one common cold coronavirus spike condition. CDR3 homology was assessed with Levenshtein distances (stringdist) and unrooted phylogenetic trees (ape) in R version 3.6.1. Starting from the raw public reads, TCRdb applied fastp trimming at Q25, assembled clones with MiXCR and retained in-frame beta chains. CDR3 protein sequences are deduplicated, and each keeps its most common genes and DNA. TCRdb assigned the V and J calls; the authors' analysis was not used. Within this sample are 13,000 or so distinct CDR3 sequences, with 41% of them counted one time only. Roughly 9.2% of the sample rests with the top ten.

Per the publication, the treatment or condition label means: roughly 11-day PBMC culture with coronavirus spike peptide pools or control peptides (ViraFEST assay). The study used the ViraFEST assay, which expanded antigen-specific T cells with peptide pools and then identified expanded clonotypes by TCR sequencing. The positive SARS-CoV-2 PCR tests of the convalescent patients were dated from March to December 2020, before the Alpha, Beta and Delta variants emerged in the United States. PBMCs were cultured at around 2.2 million per well in IMDM supplemented with about 5% human AB serum and around 10 IU/ml IL-2, with around 10 ug/ml peptide pools added. On days 3 and 7, half of the culture medium was replaced with fresh IL-2-containing medium. After 10 days of culture, CD4+ T cells were isolated by negative selection with the EasySep CD4+ T cell isolation kit. Ficoll-Paque Plus gradient centrifugation was used to isolate PBMCs from whole blood, and the isolated PBMCs were then either used fresh or cryopreserved at -140C. Triplicate wells were generally used for each culture condition.

The sequence links TRBV11-3 to TRBJ2-5, and TRBD2 aligns with 11 junction nucleotides. This sequence was found in a human donor who had recovered from COVID-19. This specimen was CD4+ T cells from blood, cultured in vitro, taken after SARS-CoV-2 vaccination. The bases read TGTGCCAGCAGCTCCGGACTAGCGGGTCGGTACCAAGAGACCCAGTACTTC. This is translated as CASSSGLAGRYQETQYF.